One and the same sample provided the 3 T cell receptor beta chains below, sequenced in a study of lymphopenia after photon versus proton radiotherapy. The table came from immunoSEQ multiplex PCR; TCRdb's copy has only in-frame clones and leaves some out. The sample holds about 39,000 clones, about 93% seen once. Sequenced here: peripheral blood, sampled from a patient treated with photon-based radiotherapy. These receptors all come from a man aged 55-75 years with cholangiocarcinoma.

CDR3 sequence: CASSRTRPFSQPQHF. For the CDR3, the DNA is TGTGCCAGCAGTCGGACAAGGCCCTTCTCTCAGCCCCAGCATTTT. The chain links TRBV5-6 to TRBJ1-5; a possible D gene is TRBD1 (5 bases). Germline loops: CDR1 SGHDT, CDR2 YYEEEE. This CDR3 spans 15 amino acids. V was shortened by 5 bases and J by 6 bases, with 18 bases between the two germline ends.

This rearrangement joins TRBV27 to TRBJ2-5; no firm D call. Trimming stripped 3 bases from V and 5 bases from J, with 10 bases between. Per the germline V gene, CDR1 is MNHEY and CDR2 is SMNVEV (reference sequence). This CDR3 region has 13 residues. The CDR3 nucleotides read TGTGCCAGCAGTTTTTCGGGTAGGGAGACCCAGTACTTC. Translated, it gives CASSFSGRETQYF.

The J gene is TRBJ2-2, the V gene TRBV5-1; a possible D gene is TRBD2 (6 bases). Germline CDR1 is SGHRS and CDR2 is YFSETQ. The germline V and J ends were trimmed by 5 bases and 4 bases, with 12 bases remaining between them. The CDR3 is 14 amino acids. In nucleotides, the CDR3 is TGCGCCAGCAGGGGAAGGGAGGTCACCGGGGAGCTGTTTTTT. Translation: CASRGREVTGELFF.